This T cell receptor beta chain was identified in a study of OX40 agonist ivuxolimab in advanced cancers. General observations from the study: Dosing at 0.1 to 3.0 mg/kg was accompanied by clonal expansion of CD4+ and CD8+ blood T cells by week 6.

Autoimmune disease history or systemic immunosuppression led to patient exclusion. Sequencing used immunoSEQ multiplex PCR; TCRdb keeps in-frame clones, though not all of them. Of 45,000 or so clones listed, about 80% are singletons. This clone was observed a few times. The antigen is not known. The ends were cut back, 2 bases at V and 6 bases at J, with 10 bases in the middle. CDR3 size: 13 residues. CDR1 SGHDT and CDR2 YYEEEE come from the germline V gene. The source material was CD4+ or CD8+ T cells sorted from blood, sampled in a trial of the OX40 agonist ivuxolimab. The chain joins TRBV5-6 to TRBJ2-3, with D perhaps TRBD2 (6 bases). The receptor was isolated from an adult with an advanced solid tumor such as melanoma, head and neck, liver or kidney cancer. The CDR3 reads CASSFGGADTQYF. The CDR3 DNA follows: TGTGCCAGCAGCTTCGGAGGGGCGGATACGCAGTATTTT.